What follows is one T cell receptor beta chain and its context. Its antigen is undetermined. It was with unique molecular identifiers that the TCRbeta library was prepared. TCRdb redid the calling of the PCR reads with MiXCR, one entry per CDR3 protein. The table includes more than 400,000 distinct CDR3 sequences, 43% detected once. The V segment lost 0 bases and the J segment 2 bases; nucleotides outside the gene matches: 11. The CDR3 contains 19 residues. Germline CDR1 is DFQATT and CDR2 is SNEGSKA (reference sequence). The data originate from a study of T-cell reconstitution after alpha-beta-depleted transplantation in children. Points from the study as a whole: Newly generated T cells supplied most T-cell counts and diversity one year post-transplant. About two months after transplant, alpha-beta T cells reportedly came from several hundred expanded graft clones.

The chain has TRBV20-1 and TRBJ2-1; 12 nucleotides agree with TRBD2. Here the sequenced sample was PBMCs, taken before TCRalphabeta/CD19-depleted stem cell transplant. This clonotype was sampled from a girl aged 2-9 years with aplastic anemia, due to receive a stem cell transplant. The CDR3 protein is CSARETSGSSTLTYNEQFF. Written as DNA, the CDR3 is TGCAGTGCTAGAGAGACTAGCGGGAGTTCTACCCTTACCTACAATGAGCAGTTCTTC.